The 19 T cell receptor beta chains listed next were all sequenced from one sample in a study of cytomegalovirus exposure and HLA in healthy donors. A multiplex PCR was run with 60 Vbeta primers and 13 Jbeta primers. Using immunoSEQ multiplex PCR, the repertoire was profiled, and TCRdb retains in-frame clones only, with some absent. The sample contains roughly 190,000 clones, around four fifths of which appear only once. The sequenced material came from PBMCs. The source is a woman aged 18-30 years in good health and CMV-seronegative.

This clone has a single count. The chain carries TRBV7-9 and TRBJ2-2, with 7 nucleotides matching TRBD1. V shed 5 bases, J shed 6 bases, and the junction held 12 bases outside the gene matches. The germline V gene has CDR1 SEHNR and CDR2 FQNEAQ (reference sequence). The CDR3 sequence is 16 residues long. CDR3 sequence: CASSTNSGQKSGELFF. CDR3 coding DNA: TGTGCCAGCAGCACTAATTCGGGACAGAAGTCCGGGGAGCTGTTTTTT.

This clone was detected a few times. The CDR3 loop is CASSQDQASGSDEQFF. The DNA of the CDR3 is TGTGCCAGCAGCCAAGATCAGGCTAGCGGGAGTGATGAGCAGTTCTTC. This chain joins TRBV4-2 and TRBJ2-1; 10 nucleotides line up with TRBD2. The CDR3 loop spans 16 amino acids. The junction had 7 bases not matched to a gene; V was cut back by 0 bases and J by 8 bases. The germline V gene has CDR1 LGHNA and CDR2 YNFKEQ.

V is TRBV29-1 and J is TRBJ2-3; D is ambiguous. Trimming removed 5 bases at V and 4 bases at J, with 10 bases between. CDR1 and CDR2 from the germline V gene are SQVTM and ANQGSEA. The CDR3 is made up of 12 amino acids. The CDR3 DNA reads TGCAGCGTTTTAGCTAACTCAGATACGCAGTATTTT. It codes for CSVLANSDTQYF.

This clone is a singleton in its sample. The rearrangement links TRBV5-4 to TRBJ2-2, with TRBD2 matching over 10 bases. In germline, CDR1 is SGHNT, CDR2 YYREEE (reference sequence). V trimming: 1 base; J trimming: 5 bases; junction bases outside the gene matches: 11. The CDR3 runs to 18 residues. In DNA, the CDR3 is TGTGCCAGCAGCTTGAGCGCTAGCGGGAGAACTAATACCGGGGAGCTGTTTTTT. This gives the protein CASSLSASGRTNTGELFF.

The V and J genes are TRBV27 and TRBJ1-2; 8 nucleotides line up with TRBD1. V shed 5 bases and J 8 bases; nucleotides not matched to a gene: 13. The germline CDR1 and CDR2 sequences are MNHEY and SMNVEV (reference sequence). CDR3 size: 15 residues. The CDR3 loop reads CASSGQGQLSSGYTF. The CDR3 coding sequence is TGTGCCAGCAGTGGACAGGGACAATTGTCTTCCGGCTACACCTTC.

The chain has TRBV6-5 and TRBJ1-4; the D gene is possibly TRBD1 (6 bases). V was trimmed by 7 bases and J by 7 bases, leaving 10 bases between them. This CDR3 has 12 amino acids. The germline gives CDR1 MNHEY, CDR2 SVGAGI. The CDR3, as DNA: TGTGCCAGCACCGAGGGGGTTGAAAAACTGTTTTTT. Protein sequence: CASTEGVEKLFF.

The chain couples TRBV5-1 to TRBJ2-1; D remains ambiguous. The V end lost 0 bases, the J end lost 4 bases, and 20 bases lay between the germline ends. The CDR3 extends over 18 amino acids. Per the germline V gene, CDR1 is SGHRS and CDR2 is YFSETQ. CDR3 in DNA: TGCGCCAGCAGCTTGGGCTTGGAGCCTAGGTCAGCTTACAATGAGCAGTTCTTC. It encodes CASSLGLEPRSAYNEQFF.

The rearrangement joins TRBV18 to TRBJ1-2; 8 positions agree with TRBD1. This CDR3 comprises 15 residues. V dropped 6 bases and J dropped 1; count of bases not matched to a gene: 7. Germline V gives CDR1 KGHSH, CDR2 LQKENI. CDR3 region: CASSDTQGGNYGYTF. The DNA for the CDR3 is TGTGCCAGCTCGGATACACAGGGGGGTAACTATGGCTACACCTTC.

The gene calls are TRBV6-5 and TRBJ2-2, with no clear D. Trimming shortened V by 5 bases and J by 5 bases, and 3 bases separated the two germline ends. CDR1 MNHEY and CDR2 SVGAGI come from the germline V gene. The length of the CDR3 is 11 residues. For the CDR3, the DNA is TGTGCCAGCAGTCGTACCGGGGAGCTGTTTTTT. Its protein product is CASSRTGELFF.

The CDR3 is CASSIGVSVNYGYTF. As DNA, the CDR3 is TGTGCCAGTAGTATAGGAGTTTCGGTCAACTATGGCTACACCTTC. This chain joins TRBV19 and TRBJ1-2, with D unresolved. Germline V gene lookup returns CDR1 LNHDA and CDR2 SQIVND (reference sequence). The CDR3 consists of 15 residues. V was pared by 1 base and J by 2 bases, with 11 bases between.

The chain combines TRBV6-5 with TRBJ2-5; 7 bases align to TRBD2. The CDR3 length is 14 residues. V shed 6 bases, J shed 5 bases, and the junction held 9 bases outside the gene matches. Looked up from germline, CDR1 is MNHEY and CDR2 is SVGAGI. The CDR3 sequence is CASRALGLDETQYF. The CDR3 coding sequence is TGTGCCAGCAGAGCACTCGGACTAGATGAGACCCAGTACTTC.

This sequence joins TRBV19 and TRBJ2-7; TRBD1 agrees at 8 bases. Germline loops: CDR1 LNHDA, CDR2 SQIVND (reference sequence). The CDR3 totals 14 residues. Trimming took 5 bases from V and 2 from J; bases not matched to a gene: 5. The CDR3 bases are TGTGCCAGTAGTTTCACGGACAGGGCCTACGAGCAGTACTTC. Translating it yields CASSFTDRAYEQYF.

The CDR3 DNA is TGTGCCAGTAGTGCGCAAGAGACCCAGTACTTC. It translates to CASSAQETQYF. V gene TRBV19 combines with J gene TRBJ2-5, with D unclear. Trimming removed 5 bases from V and 2 bases from J, with 3 bases in between. From germline, CDR1 is LNHDA and CDR2 SQIVND (reference sequence). The CDR3 contains 11 residues.

Comments on this clone: Germline and junction disagree at one end, which may indicate a read error. In nucleotides, the CDR3 is TGTGCCAGCAGCTTATTGGGGGAGGGCCGAACCGGGGAGCTGTTTTTT. Protein: CASSLLGEGRTGELFF. The V call is TRBV27, the J call TRBJ2-2; TRBD2 aligns across 7 bases. The CDR3 sequence is 16 residues long. The germline V gene encodes CDR1 MNHEY and CDR2 SMNVEV (reference sequence).

This clone turned up a few times. The J gene is TRBJ2-7, the V gene TRBV27; 9 bases align to TRBD2. The CDR3 spans 14 residues. Germline CDR1 and CDR2: MNHEY and SMNVEV (reference sequence). Unmatched junction bases numbered 9, after V lost 8 bases and J lost 4 bases. The CDR3 spells CASGTGSGGYEQYF. As DNA, the CDR3 is TGTGCCAGCGGGACGGGTAGCGGGGGATACGAGCAGTACTTC.

This clone has only a few counts. The chain uses TRBV14 and TRBJ2-5, with TRBD2 matching 12 bases. V shed 0 bases, J shed 5 bases, and the junction held 10 bases outside the gene matches. Germline V gives CDR1 SGHDN, CDR2 FVKESK. The CDR3 contains 18 residues. This CDR3 reads CASSQEGMTSGSSETQYF. DNA for the CDR3: TGTGCCAGCAGCCAAGAGGGTATGACTAGCGGGAGTTCGGAGACCCAGTACTTC.

The chain joins TRBV5-1 to TRBJ1-4; 8 bases align to TRBD1. The trim removed 4 bases at V and 3 bases at J, leaving 2 bases unmatched. In germline, CDR1 is SGHRS, CDR2 YFSETQ. CDR3 length: 14 residues. CDR3 in amino acids: CASSPQGANEKLFF. The CDR3 DNA follows: TGCGCCAGCAGCCCACAGGGGGCTAATGAAAAACTGTTTTTT. Filled out from reference TRBV5-1 and TRBJ1-4, the complete variable domain reads KAGVTQTPRYLIKTRGQQVTLSCSPISGHRSVSWYQQTPGQGLQFLFEYFSETQRNKGNFPGRFSGRQFSNSRSEMNVSTLELGDSALYLCASSPQGANEKLFFGSGTQLSVL.

This rearrangement joins TRBV29-1 to TRBJ2-1, with D possibly being TRBD2 (5 bases). Trimming took 7 bases from V and 6 from J, leaving 16 bases between them. Per germline, CDR1 SQVTM and CDR2 ANQGSEA. CDR3 size: 13 residues. The CDR3 DNA follows: TGCAGCGCGGAACGGGGAACCGCCAATGAGCAGTTCTTC. Translated, it gives CSAERGTANEQFF.

The gene calls are TRBV4-1 and TRBJ2-1; 7 nucleotides agree with TRBD2. V lost 6 bases and J lost 3; bases outside the gene matches: 14. The V gene's germline CDR1 is MGHRA and CDR2 YSYEKL. CDR3 length: 17 amino acids. This CDR3 reads CASRPLDYKRGYNEQFF. The CDR3 DNA sequence: TGCGCCAGCAGGCCCTTAGACTACAAGCGGGGCTACAATGAGCAGTTCTTC.